This TCR beta chain originates from a study of blood T cell repertoires in COVID-19. Study at large: Italy, Spain and the United States were the sources of the convalescent and acute COVID-19 samples. In each case, the material was cDNA or gDNA derived from T cells, B-cell-depleted T cells, or PBMCs.

The authors' processing: Quantification of nucleated cells was approximated via reference gene primer amplification. Produced via immunoSEQ multiplex PCR; TCRdb's table is partial and in-frame only. The DNA gave D and trimming, while V, J and clone size come from that table. The sample has 150,000 to 200,000 clones, around nine tenths seen once. Patients in Seattle were enrolled during active infection, then followed longitudinally. Sequences were obtained from peripheral blood. This receptor was identified in a woman between 70 and 85 years old with COVID-19, enrolled during active disease.

The CDR3 DNA reads as TGTGCCAGCAGTCAGACAGGGGGCCCTCATCAGCCCCAGCATTTT. Encoded protein: CASSQTGGPHQPQHF. The chain uses TRBV28 and TRBJ1-5; the match to TRBD1 covers 10 bases. The CDR3 extends over 15 amino acids. CDR1 is MDHEN and CDR2 is SYDVKM in the germline V gene. The trim removed 5 bases at V and 5 bases at J, leaving 6 bases unmatched.